The 21 T cell receptor beta chains below come from one sample, sequenced in a study of vaccination and CD4 T cells after COVID-19. As to treatment: approximately 9-day PBMC culture with coronavirus spike peptide pools or control peptides (ViraFEST assay). Sequencing of the DNA from cultured CD4+ T cells was carried out with the Oncomine TCR Beta short-read assay. Each CDR3 protein gets one entry after TCRdb re-called the PCR reads with MiXCR. Here the sample spans some 10,000 distinct CDR3 sequences, 64% being singletons. These receptors have no identified antigens. Sequencing used CD4+ T cells from blood, cultured in vitro. These receptors were collected from a human donor who had recovered from COVID-19.

Only a few counts were recorded for this clonotype. The genes are TRBV20-1 and TRBJ1-2; D unclear. The CDR3 is 12 amino acids. The V gene lost 1 base and the J gene lost 0 bases, with 3 bases spanning the gap. Germline V gene sequence: CDR1 DFQATT, CDR2 SNEGSKA (reference sequence). CDR3 amino acids: CSARAANYGYTF. CDR3 sequence (DNA): TGCAGTGCTAGAGCGGCTAACTATGGCTACACCTTC.

This chain links TRBV11-3 with TRBJ2-2; TRBD2 matches 7 bases. V was pared by 3 bases and J by 6 bases, with 10 bases of the junction left unmatched. Per the germline V gene, CDR1 is SGHNT and CDR2 is YENEEA. The CDR3 loop spans 16 amino acids. DNA of the CDR3: TGTGCCAGCAGCTTGGCATCGGGAGGAGTCGCCGGGGAGCTGTTTTTT. Its protein product is CASSLASGGVAGELFF.

V is TRBV6-1 and J is TRBJ1-6, with TRBD1 as a possible D gene (5 bases). V was cut by 7 bases and J by 10 bases, with 14 bases left in between. Germline V lookup: CDR1 MNHNS, CDR2 SASEGT. The CDR3 is 13 residues long. CDR3 residues: CASNNDSPSPLHF. The CDR3 nucleotides read TGTGCCAGCAACAACGACAGTCCCTCACCCCTCCACTTT.

The chain has TRBV12-3 or TRBV12-4 and TRBJ2-5, with 7 bases that match TRBD1. The junction had 6 bases not matched to a gene; V was cut back by 5 bases and J by 0 bases. The CDR3 runs to 15 residues. The CDR3 is CASSLHRGYQETQYF. The CDR3, as DNA: TGTGCCAGCAGTCTCCACAGGGGCTACCAAGAGACCCAGTACTTC.

The J gene is TRBJ1-5, the V gene TRBV6-2 or TRBV6-3; 8 nucleotides match TRBD1. The CDR3 sequence is 14 residues long. J lost 7 bases, V lost 5 bases, and 7 bases had no gene match. From germline, CDR1 is MNHEY and CDR2 SVGEGT. CDR3 sequence: CASSRTGGRQPQHF. CDR3 DNA sequence: TGTGCCAGCAGTCGCACAGGGGGAAGACAGCCCCAGCATTTT.

Turning to this clonotype: A junction end diverges from the germline sequence, so it may reflect a read error. The V gene is TRBV20-1, the J gene TRBJ2-5; possibly TRBD2 for D (5 bases). CDR3 length: 14 amino acids. Germline CDR1 is DFQATT and CDR2 is SNEGSKA (reference sequence). The DNA of the CDR3 is TGCAGTGCTAGAGATGGACTCTTACAAGAGGCCCAGTACTTC. Encoded protein: CSARDGLLQEAQYF.

CDR3 DNA sequence: TGTGCCAGCAGCCTCCGGACTAGCGGGGGTGAGACCCAGTACTTC. This codes for CASSLRTSGGETQYF. V and J are TRBV7-2 and TRBJ2-5; TRBD2 agrees at 13 bases. The CDR3 loop spans 15 amino acids. Germline-derived CDR1 and CDR2 are SGHTA and FQGNSA. J gave up 5 bases and V 5 bases, and 5 bases lay outside the gene matches.

In this sample, this clonotype turned up a few times. The CDR3, as DNA: TGTGCCAGCAGTGAATGGGACAGGAGCAATCAGCCCCAGCATTTT. Its translation: CASSEWDRSNQPQHF. The J gene is TRBJ1-5, the V gene TRBV2; 8 bases line up with TRBD1. This CDR3 spans 15 amino acids. Germline lookup yields CDR1 SNHLY and CDR2 FYNNEI. Unmatched junction bases numbered 1, after V lost 2 bases and J lost 1 base.

This rearrangement joins TRBV19 to TRBJ1-2, with unresolved D. The germline V and J ends were trimmed by 3 bases and 4 bases, with 12 bases remaining between them. CDR1 is LNHDA, CDR2 SQIVND, per germline (reference sequence). This CDR3 is built from 14 residues. The CDR3 sequence is CASSILGVGYGYTF. In DNA form, the CDR3 reads TGTGCCAGTAGTATCCTCGGGGTTGGCTATGGCTACACCTTC.

CDR3 coding DNA: TGTGCCTGGACCTCGGACAGGGGGCGGTTTTCACCCCTCCACTTT. Translation gives CAWTSDRGRFSPLHF. The rearrangement uses TRBV30 and TRBJ1-6; 11 nucleotides agree with TRBD1. J was trimmed by 9 bases and V by 4 bases; bases with no gene match: 8. The CDR3 sequence is 15 residues long. Germline CDR1 is GTSNPN and CDR2 is SVGIG (reference sequence).

The chain is built from TRBV20-1 and TRBJ1-1; 7 nucleotides align to TRBD1. This CDR3 has 16 residues. V lost 7 bases, J lost 1 base, and 15 bases stayed unmatched. Germline CDR1 is DFQATT and CDR2 is SNEGSKA (reference sequence). Here the CDR3 reads CSDRGSLDGQNTEAFF. The CDR3 DNA sequence: TGCAGTGACAGGGGATCCTTGGACGGTCAGAACACTGAAGCTTTCTTT.

The chain couples TRBV21-1 to TRBJ2-7; TRBD1 reflects the table's D call only, with no check against the DNA. TRBV21-1 is described as a pseudogene. CDR3 length: 18 amino acids. The CDR3 sequence: CASSKGKLRDRAIYEQYF. DNA for the CDR3: TGTGCCAGCAGCAAAGGGAAGCTCCGGGACAGGGCGATCTACGAGCAGTACTTC.

This clonotype was found a few times. V gene TRBV27 combines with J gene TRBJ2-1; the match to TRBD2 covers 14 bases. J was trimmed by 10 bases and V by 5 bases; bases with no gene match: 4. This CDR3 has 14 residues. Germline lookup yields CDR1 MNHEY and CDR2 SMNVEV (reference sequence). The CDR3 is CASSGLAGGVEQFF. Written as DNA, the CDR3 is TGTGCCAGCAGTGGACTAGCGGGGGGTGTGGAGCAGTTCTTC.

This clonotype was counted only a few times. This chain uses TRBV5-1 with TRBJ2-7, with 9 bases aligning to TRBD1. V was pared by 0 bases and J by 2 bases, with 3 bases of the junction left unmatched. Germline V CDR1 and CDR2: SGHRS, YFSETQ. The CDR3 is 15 residues long. This chain's CDR3 is CASSLVGQGPYEQYF. The CDR3 DNA follows: TGCGCCAGCAGCTTGGTAGGACAGGGGCCCTACGAGCAGTACTTC.

The chain combines TRBV5-5 with TRBJ2-3; D tentatively fits TRBD1 or TRBD2 (5 bases each). Germline-derived CDR1 and CDR2 are SGHKS and YYEKEE (reference sequence). This CDR3 has 15 residues. Trimming shortened V by 0 bases and J by 5 bases, and 13 bases separated the two germline ends. CDR3 sequence (DNA): TGTGCCAGCAGCTTGGAGGTCAGGGAGATAGATACGCAGTATTTT. It is translated as CASSLEVREIDTQYF.

V is TRBV12-3 or TRBV12-4 and J is TRBJ1-1; tentative D call: TRBD1 (6 bases). Trimming cost V 3 bases and J 8 bases, with 16 bases left between them. The CDR3 has 14 residues. CDR3: CASSFRTGNLEAFF. CDR3 in DNA: TGTGCCAGCAGTTTCCGAACAGGGAACTTGGAAGCTTTCTTT.

The chain carries TRBV11-3 and TRBJ1-6, with D possibly being TRBD1 (5 bases). Germline assignment: CDR1 SGHNT and CDR2 YENEEA. Trimming removed 6 bases from V and 7 bases from J, with 13 bases in between. The CDR3 has 14 amino acids. CDR3 bases: TGTGCCAGCAGAGCCGGGACCTCCAATTCACCCCTCCACTTT. Its protein product is CASRAGTSNSPLHF.

The rearrangement uses TRBV25-1 and TRBJ2-6; TRBD1 is a possible D gene (8 bases). Germline V gene data show CDR1 as MGHDK and CDR2 as SYGVNS. CDR3 size: 15 residues. V was clipped by 6 bases and J by 8 bases, with 17 bases between them. CDR3 nucleotides: TGTGCCAGCAGCCGTGGACAGGGAGGGACCAACGTCCTGACTTTC. This encodes CASSRGQGGTNVLTF.

This clonotype showed up just a few times. The chain joins TRBV15 to TRBJ2-3; D is undetermined. CDR1 and CDR2 (germline): LNHNV, YYDKDF (reference sequence). Trimming left V 0 bases short and J 2 bases short, with 6 bases between. This CDR3 comprises 14 residues. The CDR3 nucleotides are TGTGCCACCAGCAGAGATTTCGTCACAGATACGCAGTATTTT. The encoded protein is CATSRDFVTDTQYF.

This clonotype was observed a single time. The chain is built from TRBV10-3 and TRBJ1-3, with D possibly TRBD1 on 5 matching bases. The CDR3 runs to 14 residues. Per germline, CDR1 ENHRY and CDR2 SYGVKD. The V gene lost 4 bases and the J gene lost 4 bases, with 11 bases spanning the gap. This CDR3 is CAISGMGDGNTIYF. The CDR3 DNA follows: TGTGCCATCAGTGGAATGGGGGACGGAAACACCATATATTTT.

The sample holds a few counts of this clonotype. The chain couples TRBV2 to TRBJ2-5; 7 bases line up with TRBD1. Germline CDR1 SNHLY, CDR2 FYNNEI. J was trimmed by 7 bases and V by 0 bases; bases with no gene match: 8. The CDR3 is 15 amino acids. The CDR3 loop reads CASSEARRAGGTQYF. For the CDR3, the DNA is TGTGCCAGCAGTGAAGCGCGAAGGGCAGGGGGGACCCAGTACTTC.